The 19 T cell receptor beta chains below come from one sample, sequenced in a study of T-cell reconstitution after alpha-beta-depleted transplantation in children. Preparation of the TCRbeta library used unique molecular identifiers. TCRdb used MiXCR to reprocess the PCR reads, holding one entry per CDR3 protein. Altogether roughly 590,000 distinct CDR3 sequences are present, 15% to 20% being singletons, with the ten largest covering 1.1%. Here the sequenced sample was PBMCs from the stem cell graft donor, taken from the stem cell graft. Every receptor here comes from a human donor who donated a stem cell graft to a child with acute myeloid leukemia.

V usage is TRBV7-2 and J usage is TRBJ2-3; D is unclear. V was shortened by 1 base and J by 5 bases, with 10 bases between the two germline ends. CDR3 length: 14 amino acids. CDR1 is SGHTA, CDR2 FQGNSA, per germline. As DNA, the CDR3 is TGTGCCAGCAGCTTAGTTCCCGAGGTAGATACGCAGTATTTT. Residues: CASSLVPEVDTQYF.

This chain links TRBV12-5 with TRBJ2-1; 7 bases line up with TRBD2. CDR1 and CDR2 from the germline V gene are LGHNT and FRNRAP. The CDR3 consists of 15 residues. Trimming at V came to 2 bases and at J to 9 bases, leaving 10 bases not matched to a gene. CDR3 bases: TGTGCTAGTGGTTTGTGGGGGGGGGGAGGAGGTGAGCAGTTCTTC. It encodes CASGLWGGGGGEQFF.

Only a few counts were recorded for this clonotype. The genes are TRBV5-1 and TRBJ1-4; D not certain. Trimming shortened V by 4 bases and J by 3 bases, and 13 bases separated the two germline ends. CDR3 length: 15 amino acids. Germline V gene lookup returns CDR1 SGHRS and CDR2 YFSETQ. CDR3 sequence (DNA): TGCGCCAGCAGCCGCACGGCCTCGGCTAATGAAAAACTGTTTTTT. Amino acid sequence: CASSRTASANEKLFF.

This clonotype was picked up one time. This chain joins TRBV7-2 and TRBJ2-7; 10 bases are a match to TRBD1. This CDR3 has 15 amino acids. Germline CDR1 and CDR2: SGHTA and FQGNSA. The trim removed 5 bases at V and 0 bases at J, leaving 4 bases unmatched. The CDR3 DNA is TGTGCCAGCAGCCGACGACAGGGGGCCTCCTACGAGCAGTACTTC. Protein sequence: CASSRRQGASYEQYF.

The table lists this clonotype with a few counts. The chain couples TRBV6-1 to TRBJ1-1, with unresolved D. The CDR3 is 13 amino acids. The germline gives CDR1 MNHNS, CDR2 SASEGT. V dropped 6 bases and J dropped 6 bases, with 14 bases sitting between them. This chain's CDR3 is CASSRSVRAEAFF. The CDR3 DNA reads TGTGCCAGCAGCCGCAGTGTGAGGGCTGAAGCTTTCTTT.

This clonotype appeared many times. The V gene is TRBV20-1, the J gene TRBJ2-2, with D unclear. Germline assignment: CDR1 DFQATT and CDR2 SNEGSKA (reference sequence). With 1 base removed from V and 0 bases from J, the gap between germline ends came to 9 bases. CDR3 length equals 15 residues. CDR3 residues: CSARGTAANTGELFF. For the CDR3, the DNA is TGCAGTGCTAGAGGAACAGCCGCGAACACCGGGGAGCTGTTTTTT.

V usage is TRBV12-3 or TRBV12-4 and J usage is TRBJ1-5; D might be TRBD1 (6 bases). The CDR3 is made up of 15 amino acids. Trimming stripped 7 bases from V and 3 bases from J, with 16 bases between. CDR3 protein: CASTGAGHLNQPQHF. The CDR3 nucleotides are TGTGCCAGCACCGGGGCGGGACATCTCAATCAGCCCCAGCATTTT.

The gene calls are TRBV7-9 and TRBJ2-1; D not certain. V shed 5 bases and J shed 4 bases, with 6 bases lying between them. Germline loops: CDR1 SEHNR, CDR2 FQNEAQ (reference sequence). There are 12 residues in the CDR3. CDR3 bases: TGTGCCAGCAGCCCTAAGTACAATGAGCAGTTCTTC. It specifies CASSPKYNEQFF. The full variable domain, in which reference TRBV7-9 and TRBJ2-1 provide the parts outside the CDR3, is DTGVSQNPRHKITKRGQNVTFRCDPISEHNRLYWYRQTLGQGPEFLTYFQNEAQLEKSRLLSDRFSAERPKGSFSTLEIQRTEQGDSAMYLCASSPKYNEQFFGPGTRLTVL.

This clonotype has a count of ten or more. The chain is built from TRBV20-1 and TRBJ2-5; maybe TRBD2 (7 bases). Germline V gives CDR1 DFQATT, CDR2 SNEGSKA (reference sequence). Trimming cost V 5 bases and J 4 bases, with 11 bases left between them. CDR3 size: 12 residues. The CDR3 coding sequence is TGCAGTGCTGGGGGGGGCAGAGAGACCCAGTACTTC. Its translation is CSAGGGRETQYF.

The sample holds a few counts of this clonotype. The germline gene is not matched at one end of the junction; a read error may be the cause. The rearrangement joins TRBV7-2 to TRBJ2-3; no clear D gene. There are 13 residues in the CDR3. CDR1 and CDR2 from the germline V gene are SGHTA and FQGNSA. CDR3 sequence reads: CASSLSVGDTQYF. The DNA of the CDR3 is TGCGCCAGCAGCTTGTCGGTCGGTGATACGCAGTATTTT.

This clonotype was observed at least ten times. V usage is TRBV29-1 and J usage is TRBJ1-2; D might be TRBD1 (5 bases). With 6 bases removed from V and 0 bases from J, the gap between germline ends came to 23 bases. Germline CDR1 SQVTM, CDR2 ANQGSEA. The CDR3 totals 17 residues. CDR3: CSVRDDGDHYSNYGYTF. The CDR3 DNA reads TGCAGCGTGAGGGACGACGGGGACCATTATTCTAACTATGGCTACACCTTC.

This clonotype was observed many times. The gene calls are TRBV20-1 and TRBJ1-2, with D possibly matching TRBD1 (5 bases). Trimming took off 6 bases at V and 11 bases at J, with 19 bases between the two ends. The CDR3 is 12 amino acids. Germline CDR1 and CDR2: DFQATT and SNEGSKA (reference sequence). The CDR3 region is CSAPGAAREYTF. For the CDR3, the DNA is TGCAGTGCCCCTGGGGCAGCGAGAGAATACACCTTC.

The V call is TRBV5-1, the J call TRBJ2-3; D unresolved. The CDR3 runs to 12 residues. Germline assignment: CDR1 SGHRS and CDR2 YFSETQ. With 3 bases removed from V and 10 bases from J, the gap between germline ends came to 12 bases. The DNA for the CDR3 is TGCGCCAGCAGCTACCAAGAAGAGGCGCAGTATTTT. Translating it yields CASSYQEEAQYF.

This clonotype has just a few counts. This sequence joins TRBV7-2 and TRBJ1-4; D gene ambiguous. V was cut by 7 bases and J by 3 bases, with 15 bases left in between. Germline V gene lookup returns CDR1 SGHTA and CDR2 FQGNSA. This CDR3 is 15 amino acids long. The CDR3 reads CASNQSPLANEKLFF. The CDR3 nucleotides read TGTGCCAGCAACCAAAGCCCCTTAGCTAATGAAAAACTGTTTTTT.

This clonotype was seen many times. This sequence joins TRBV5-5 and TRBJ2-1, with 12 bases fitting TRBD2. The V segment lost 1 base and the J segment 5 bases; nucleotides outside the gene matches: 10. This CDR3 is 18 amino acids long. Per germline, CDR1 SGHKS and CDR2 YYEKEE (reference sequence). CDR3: CASSLSLLAGGPNNEQFF. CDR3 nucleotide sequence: TGTGCCAGCAGCTTGAGCCTCCTAGCGGGGGGGCCGAACAATGAGCAGTTCTTC. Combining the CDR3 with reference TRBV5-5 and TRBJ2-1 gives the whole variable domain DAGVTQSPTHLIKTRGQQVTLRCSPISGHKSVSWYQQVLGQGPQFIFQYYEKEERGRGNFPDRFSARQFPNYSSELNVNALLLGDSALYLCASSLSLLAGGPNNEQFFGPGTRLTVL.

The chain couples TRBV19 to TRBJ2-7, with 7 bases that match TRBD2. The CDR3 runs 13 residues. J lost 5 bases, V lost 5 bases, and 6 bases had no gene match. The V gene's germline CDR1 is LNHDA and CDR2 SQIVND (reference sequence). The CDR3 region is CASSEGEGHEQYF. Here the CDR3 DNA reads TGTGCCAGTAGTGAAGGGGAGGGCCACGAGCAGTACTTC.

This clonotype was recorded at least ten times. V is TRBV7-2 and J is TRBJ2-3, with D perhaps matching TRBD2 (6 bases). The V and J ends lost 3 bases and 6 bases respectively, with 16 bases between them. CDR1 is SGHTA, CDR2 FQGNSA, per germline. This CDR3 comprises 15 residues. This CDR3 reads CASSFGGRRSDTQYF. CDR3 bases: TGTGCCAGCAGCTTCGGGGGACGGCGAAGCGATACGCAGTATTTT.

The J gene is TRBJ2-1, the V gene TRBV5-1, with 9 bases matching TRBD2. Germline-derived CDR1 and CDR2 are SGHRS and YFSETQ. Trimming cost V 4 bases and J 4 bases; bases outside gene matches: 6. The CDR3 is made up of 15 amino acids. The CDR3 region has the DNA TGCGCCAGCAGCATGCAGCGGGGGGATTACAATGAGCAGTTCTTC. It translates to CASSMQRGDYNEQFF.

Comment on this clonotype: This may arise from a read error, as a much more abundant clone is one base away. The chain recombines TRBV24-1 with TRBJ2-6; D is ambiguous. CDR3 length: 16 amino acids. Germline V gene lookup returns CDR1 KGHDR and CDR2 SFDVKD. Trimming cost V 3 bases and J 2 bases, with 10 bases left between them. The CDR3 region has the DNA TGTGCCACCAGTGATATGTCCTTGCCTGGGGCCAACGTCCTGACTTTC. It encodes CATSDMSLPGANVLTF.